A single TCR beta chain is shown here with its context. The antigen is unknown. 13 Jbeta primers and 60 Vbeta primers were used for the PCR. In the original processing: It was a later analysis that counted about 80 million unique TCR beta chains, of which 8.5 million to 12 million were shared. Method: immunoSEQ multiplex PCR; TCRdb's copy keeps in-frame clones and lacks some. The DNA was the basis for D and trimming; V, J and clone size are from that table. The table records about 55,000 clones, around 78% of them present only once. The data derive from a study of cytomegalovirus exposure and HLA in healthy donors. Study-wide findings and caveats: Reports described diagnosis of cytomegalovirus status by the classifier as highly specific and sensitive. It is likely that the observed cluster of highly shared sequence variants was a sequencing artifact.

The sequenced sample consisted of PBMCs. This sequence originates from a female donor in good health and CMV-seronegative.

The CDR3 coding sequence is TGTGCCATCGGGGGGGCGGGGGGCACAGGGTCCTACGAGCAGTACTTC. It is translated as CAIGGAGGTGSYEQYF. The V and J genes are TRBV10-3 and TRBJ2-7, with 8 bases lining up with TRBD2. V shed 8 bases and J 1 base; nucleotides not matched to a gene: 13. Germline lookup yields CDR1 ENHRY and CDR2 SYGVKD. This CDR3 has 16 amino acids.